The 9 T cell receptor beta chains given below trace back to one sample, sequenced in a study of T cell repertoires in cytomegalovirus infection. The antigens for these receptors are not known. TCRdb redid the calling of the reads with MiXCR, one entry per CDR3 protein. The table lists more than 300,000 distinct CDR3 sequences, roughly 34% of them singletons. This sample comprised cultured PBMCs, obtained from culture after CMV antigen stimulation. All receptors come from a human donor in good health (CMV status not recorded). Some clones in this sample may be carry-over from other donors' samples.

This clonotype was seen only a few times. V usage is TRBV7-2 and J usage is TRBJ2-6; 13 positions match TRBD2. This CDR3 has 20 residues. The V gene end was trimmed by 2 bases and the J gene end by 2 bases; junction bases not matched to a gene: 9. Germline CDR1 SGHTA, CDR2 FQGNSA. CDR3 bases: TGTGCCAGCAGCTTACCCACTAGCGGGAGGGCCTCTGCTGGGGCCAACGTCCTGACTTTC. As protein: CASSLPTSGRASAGANVLTF.

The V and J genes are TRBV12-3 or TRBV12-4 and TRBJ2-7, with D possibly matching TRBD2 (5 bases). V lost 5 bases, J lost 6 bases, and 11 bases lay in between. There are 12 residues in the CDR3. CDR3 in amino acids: CASSPTGSEQYV. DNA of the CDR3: TGTGCCAGCAGTCCAACGGGGAGCGAGCAGTACGTC.

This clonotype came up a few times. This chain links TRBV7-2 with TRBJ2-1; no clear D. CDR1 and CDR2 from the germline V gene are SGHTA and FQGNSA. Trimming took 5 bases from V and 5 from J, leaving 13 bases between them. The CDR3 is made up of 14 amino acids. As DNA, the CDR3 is TGTGCCAGCAGCCCCCTCCCCGGAAACAATGAGCAGTTCTTC. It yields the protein CASSPLPGNNEQFF.

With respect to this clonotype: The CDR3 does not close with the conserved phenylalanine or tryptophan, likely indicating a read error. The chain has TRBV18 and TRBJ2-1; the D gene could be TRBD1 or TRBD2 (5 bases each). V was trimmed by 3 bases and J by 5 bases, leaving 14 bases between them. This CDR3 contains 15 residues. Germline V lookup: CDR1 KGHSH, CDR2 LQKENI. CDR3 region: CASSPLGVAHNEQFL. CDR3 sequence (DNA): TGTGCCAGCTCACCCCTGGGGGTAGCCCACAATGAGCAGTTCTTA.

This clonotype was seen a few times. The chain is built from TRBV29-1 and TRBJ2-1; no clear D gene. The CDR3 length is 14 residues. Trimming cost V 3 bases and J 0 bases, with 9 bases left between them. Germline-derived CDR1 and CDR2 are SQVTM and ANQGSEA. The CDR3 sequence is CSVDPESSYNEQFF. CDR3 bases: TGCAGCGTTGACCCCGAGAGCTCCTACAATGAGCAGTTCTTC.

CDR3 loop: CATSTTSGRANYGYTF. The CDR3 coding sequence is TGTGCCACCAGCACAACCTCAGGGAGGGCTAACTATGGCTACACCTTC. The chain recombines TRBV15 with TRBJ1-2; D is possibly TRBD1 (5 bases). In germline, CDR1 is LNHNV, CDR2 YYDKDF (reference sequence). The CDR3 runs 16 residues. The V and J ends lost 4 bases and 0 bases respectively, with 15 bases between them.

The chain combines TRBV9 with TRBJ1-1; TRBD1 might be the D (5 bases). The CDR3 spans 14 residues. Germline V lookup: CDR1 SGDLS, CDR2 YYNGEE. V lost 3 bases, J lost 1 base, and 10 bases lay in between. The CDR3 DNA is TGTGCCAGCAGCGCCGAGACAGCGAACACTGAAGCTTTCTTT. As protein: CASSAETANTEAFF.

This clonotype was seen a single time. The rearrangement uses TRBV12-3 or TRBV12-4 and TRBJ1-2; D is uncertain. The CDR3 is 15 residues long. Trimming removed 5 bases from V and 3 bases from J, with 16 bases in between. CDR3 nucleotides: TGTGCCAGCAGTGAGGACCTAGCGGGAGACTATGGCTACACCTTC. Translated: CASSEDLAGDYGYTF.

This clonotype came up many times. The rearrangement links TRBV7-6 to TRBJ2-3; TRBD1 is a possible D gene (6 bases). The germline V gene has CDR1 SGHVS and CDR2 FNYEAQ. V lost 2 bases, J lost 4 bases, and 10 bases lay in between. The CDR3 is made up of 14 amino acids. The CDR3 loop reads CASSLRGMADTQYF. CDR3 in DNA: TGTGCCAGCAGCTTAAGGGGGATGGCAGATACGCAGTATTTT.